This T cell receptor (beta chain) was observed in a study of human T cells and chemical hapten exposure. Across the study: A 2 cm by 2 cm inner upper arm patch received 2% DPC for sensitization. Findings and caveats of the study: Relative to control repertoires, expanded TCRs gave rise to significantly more large CDR3 similarity clusters.

Each CDR3 protein gets one entry after TCRdb re-called the RACE reads with MiXCR. The sample lists roughly 260,000 distinct CDR3 sequences, around 9.3% occurring once. Germline CDR1 SGHRS, CDR2 YFSETQ. The V and J ends lost 2 bases and 8 bases respectively, with 5 bases between them. The CDR3 is made up of 11 amino acids. Time point meaning: pre-sensitization, week 0. Treatment indicated: therapeutic diphenylcyclopropenone sensitization with weekly scalp DPC. Unfractionated whole blood served as the source for total RNA extraction. In the case of this clonotype: Antigen specificity is unknown.

This TCR came from a woman aged 35 to 49 with alopecia areata. Some clones in this sample may be carry-over from other donors' samples. The rearrangement joins TRBV5-1 to TRBJ2-1; D remains ambiguous. The source was whole blood, collected in connection with sensitization to the hapten diphenylcyclopropenone (DPC). CDR3 residues: CASSLFDEQFF. CDR3 nucleotides: TGCGCCAGCAGCTTATTCGATGAGCAGTTCTTC.